This is a list of T cell receptor beta chains from one sample in a study of T cell repertoires in cytomegalovirus infection. TCRdb processed the reads anew with MiXCR; each CDR3 protein has one entry. This table has 400,000 to 550,000 distinct CDR3 sequences, around 11% appearing once. Input material: PBMCs. These receptors were taken from a human donor in good health (CMV status not recorded). Some clones in this sample may be carry-over from other donors' samples. Both conserved end residues are part of each CDR3. D genes are given only for firm matches. Size is omitted from some rows. Given values are once, few, many or a class for expanded clones.

v_call	d_call	j_call	clone_size	cdr3_nt	cdr3_aa
TRBV2	TRBD2	TRBJ2-3	-	TGTGCCAGCAGTGAAGCTAGGGGAGCGGGAGGGCCGGGTACGCAGTATTTT	CASSEARGAGGPGTQYF
TRBV29-1	TRBD1	TRBJ2-3	-	TGCAGCGTTGAACCGGGACAGACCGCAGATACGCAGTATTTT	CSVEPGQTADTQYF
TRBV12-3/TRBV12-4	-	TRBJ1-6	-	TGTGCCAGCAGTGCAACAAGGAAAGTTAATTCACCCCTCCACTTT	CASSATRKVNSPLHF
TRBV6-1	-	TRBJ2-7	-	TGTGCCAGCAGTCAGTCAGGGTTTAGCTCCTACGAGCAGTACTTC	CASSQSGFSSYEQYF
TRBV24-1	TRBD1	TRBJ2-6	many	TGTGCCACCAGTGATGCTCCGACAGGGATTGTGTCTGGGGCCAACGTCCTGACTTTC	CATSDAPTGIVSGANVLTF
TRBV20-1	TRBD2	TRBJ2-1	-	TGCAGTGCGGAACTAGCGGGAGTTCCCAATGAGCAGTTCTTC	CSAELAGVPNEQFF
TRBV2	-	TRBJ1-2	few	TGTGCCAGCAGTGTAGACTGGGCCGACTATGGCTACACCTTC	CASSVDWADYGYTF
TRBV2	TRBD2	TRBJ2-1	-	TGTGCCAGCAGTGAACTAGCGGGAGGGCCGTTCTTC	CASSELAGGPFF
TRBV7-2	-	TRBJ2-1	many	TGTGCCAGCAGCTTAGACAGGAGACTGGACAATGAGCAGTTCTTC	CASSLDRRLDNEQFF
TRBV12-5	TRBD2	TRBJ2-1	many	TGTGCTAGTGGTTTGGGCAACAGCGGGGGGGCGGTCGATGAGCAGTTCTTC	CASGLGNSGGAVDEQFF
TRBV10-3	-	TRBJ1-2	-	TGTGCCATCAGTGAGGGAAACTATGGCTACACCTTC	CAISEGNYGYTF
TRBV7-9	-	TRBJ2-1	many	TGTGCCAGCAGGCTAGCCGGGCCCAACAATGAGCAGTTCTTC	CASRLAGPNNEQFF
TRBV5-1	-	TRBJ2-7	many	TGCGCCAGCAGCTTGGAAGGGACGGTTACCTACGAGCAGTACTTC	CASSLEGTVTYEQYF
TRBV25-1	-	TRBJ2-7	-	TGTGCCAGCAGGACAAGGTACGAGCAGTACTTC	CASRTRYEQYF
TRBV11-2	TRBD1	TRBJ1-6	many	TGTGCCAGCAGCTTAGGGGGACAGGTTATCTCACCCCTCCACTTT	CASSLGGQVISPLHF
TRBV25-1	TRBD2	TRBJ2-1	-	TGTGCCAGCGGTGGTCTTACTAGCGGGACCTACAATGAGCAGTTCTTC	CASGGLTSGTYNEQFF
TRBV6-4	-	TRBJ2-1	many	TGTGCCAGCAGTGTGGAGGAGGTCGGGAATGGGAATGAGCAGTTCTTC	CASSVEEVGNGNEQFF
TRBV2	-	TRBJ1-5	-	TGTGCCAGCAGTGAAGCGCGGACAGCCCAGGCGCCCCAGCATTTT	CASSEARTAQAPQHF
TRBV4-1	-	TRBJ2-1	-	TGCGCCAGCACCTCACCCGGGGGCGGGGGATCCTACAATGAGCAGTTCTTC	CASTSPGGGGSYNEQFF
TRBV28	-	TRBJ2-3	few	TGTGCCAGCAGTCCCTTCGGGCGGCGGCCCGCAGATACGCAGTATTTT	CASSPFGRRPADTQYF
TRBV7-2	-	TRBJ2-7	many	TGTGCCAGCAGCTTAACTGGAAACCCCAGGGAGCAGTACTTC	CASSLTGNPREQYF
TRBV12-3/TRBV12-4	-	TRBJ2-1	-	TGTGCCAGCAGTTCCCTGGACAGAAATGAGCAGTTCTTC	CASSSLDRNEQFF
TRBV20-1	-	TRBJ2-5	-	TGCAGTGCTAGAGATCCGATGGGGATCCAAGAGACCCAGTACTTC	CSARDPMGIQETQYF
TRBV7-9	-	TRBJ1-1	many	TGTGCCAGCAGCTTAGAACGGATCACTGAAGCTTTCTTT	CASSLERITEAFF
TRBV10-3	TRBD2	TRBJ2-3	few	TGTGCCATCAGTGCTACTAGCGGGGGGCCCTCAGATACGCAGTATTTT	CAISATSGGPSDTQYF
TRBV5-1	TRBD2	TRBJ2-4	many	TGCGCCAGCAGCTCCGGACTAGCGGGAGAAAAGGACTTC	CASSSGLAGEKDF
TRBV6-6	TRBD1	TRBJ1-1	-	TGTGCCAGCCAACAGGGGGACACTGAAGCTTTCTTT	CASQQGDTEAFF
TRBV5-1	TRBD1	TRBJ2-5	few	TGCGCCAGCAGCTTGGGGACAGGAGATTACCAAGAGACCCAGTACTTC	CASSLGTGDYQETQYF
TRBV7-9	-	TRBJ1-5	many	TGTGCCAGCAGCTTAGGGCAGGGAACCAATCAGCCCCAGCATTTT	CASSLGQGTNQPQHF
TRBV18	-	TRBJ1-5	-	TGTGCCAGCTCAGTCCTACAGGGAAATAGCAATCAGCCCCAGCATTTT	CASSVLQGNSNQPQHF
TRBV18	-	TRBJ1-5	many	TGTGCCAGCTCACCGGGTCAGGGGCAGCCCCAGCATTTT	CASSPGQGQPQHF
TRBV12-3/TRBV12-4	-	TRBJ1-2	-	TGTGCCAGCAGATCATCGACAGGTAGAAACTATGGCTACACCTTC	CASRSSTGRNYGYTF
TRBV6-5	-	TRBJ1-4	few	TGTGCCAGCAGTTACCTAGAGGAGGGCAATGAAAAACTGTTTTTT	CASSYLEEGNEKLFF
TRBV7-8	-	TRBJ2-3	many	TGTGCCAGCAGCTTAATTCCCCGGAGCTTAAGCACAGATACGCAGTATTTT	CASSLIPRSLSTDTQYF
TRBV5-4	-	TRBJ1-5	-	TGTGCCAGCAGCGTGGACGGAAGATTCAATCAGCCCCAGCATTTT	CASSVDGRFNQPQHF
TRBV7-2	-	TRBJ2-7	many	TGTGCCAGCAGCTTAGGTTCAACAGATACCTACGAGCAGTACTTC	CASSLGSTDTYEQYF
TRBV6-1	-	TRBJ2-5	many	TGTGCCAGCTGGACAGAGACCCAAGAGACCCAGTACTTC	CASWTETQETQYF
TRBV27	TRBD1	TRBJ1-2	-	TGTGCCAGCAGACCTCTTAGGGGACAGGGAAACTATGGCTACACCTTC	CASRPLRGQGNYGYTF
TRBV19	TRBD1	TRBJ1-2	many	TGTGCCAGTACAAACCGGGACAGCTTCTATGGCTACACCTTC	CASTNRDSFYGYTF
TRBV5-6	TRBD1	TRBJ2-1	-	TGTGCCAGCAGCGGGGGACAGCTCAATTATCCCCACAATGAGCAGTTCTTC	CASSGGQLNYPHNEQFF
TRBV18	-	TRBJ2-6	-	TGTGCCAGCTCACCACCAGGGGGCTCTGGGGCCAACGTCCTGACTTTC	CASSPPGGSGANVLTF
TRBV11-3	-	TRBJ2-2	many	TGTGCCAGCAGCTCTTTAGCCAACGGGGAGCTGTTTTTT	CASSSLANGELFF
TRBV2	TRBD1	TRBJ1-6	few	TGTGCCACTCGGGACAGGGAGGGTTCACCCCTCCACTTT	CATRDREGSPLHF
TRBV11-2	-	TRBJ2-2	few	TGTGCCAGCCAACAAACCCCGGGACTTTCGAGGACCGGGGAGCTGTTTTTT	CASQQTPGLSRTGELFF
TRBV12-3/TRBV12-4	-	TRBJ2-2	once	TGTGCCAGCAGACTAGCTAATTCGAACACCGGGGAGCTGTTTTTT	CASRLANSNTGELFF
TRBV28	TRBD1	TRBJ1-4	few	TGTGCCAGCAGTTTGAAGGGACAGGGGAGCGAAAAACTGTTTTTT	CASSLKGQGSEKLFF
TRBV29-1	TRBD1	TRBJ2-7	-	TGCAGCGTTGAAATCGGAGGACAGGCCCAATACGAGCAGTACTTC	CSVEIGGQAQYEQYF
TRBV3-1	-	TRBJ2-4	-	TGTGCCAGCAGCCAGATGGACCGGAGCCTCAAAAACATTCAGTACTTC	CASSQMDRSLKNIQYF
TRBV20-1	TRBD1	TRBJ2-2	few	TGCAGTGCAGTTAGGGACAGGGACACCGGGGAGCTGTTTTTT	CSAVRDRDTGELFF
TRBV29-1	-	TRBJ2-7	-	TGCAGCGTTGAAGATCTCGGACAGACTCGGTACTTC	CSVEDLGQTRYF
TRBV29-1	-	TRBJ2-1	many	TGCAGCGTTGTTCTGGCAGGGACGTCCTACAATGAGCAGTTCTTC	CSVVLAGTSYNEQFF
TRBV6-5	-	TRBJ1-3	many	TGTGCCAGCAGTTACTCCTACACCGGGCGCCACTCTGGAAACACCATATATTTT	CASSYSYTGRHSGNTIYF
TRBV27	TRBD2	TRBJ2-3	many	TGTGCCAGCAGCCTCCCCGGACTAGCGGGACAGACAGATACGCAGTATTTT	CASSLPGLAGQTDTQYF
TRBV20-1	TRBD2	TRBJ2-3	-	TGCAGTGCTAGTGCCCTGACTAGCGGGGGGGCCTCAGATACGCAGTATTTT	CSASALTSGGASDTQYF
TRBV12-3/TRBV12-4	-	TRBJ1-5	many	TGTGCCAGCAGCTGGACAGTCAATCAGCCCCAGCATTTT	CASSWTVNQPQHF
TRBV19	-	TRBJ1-1	-	TGTGCCAGTACCCAGGAGACTACGAACACTGAAGCTTTCTTT	CASTQETTNTEAFF
TRBV7-6	-	TRBJ1-1	many	TGTGCCAGCAGCTTAGCCGCTTCCATAGCAGTCAACACTGAAGCTTTCTTT	CASSLAASIAVNTEAFF